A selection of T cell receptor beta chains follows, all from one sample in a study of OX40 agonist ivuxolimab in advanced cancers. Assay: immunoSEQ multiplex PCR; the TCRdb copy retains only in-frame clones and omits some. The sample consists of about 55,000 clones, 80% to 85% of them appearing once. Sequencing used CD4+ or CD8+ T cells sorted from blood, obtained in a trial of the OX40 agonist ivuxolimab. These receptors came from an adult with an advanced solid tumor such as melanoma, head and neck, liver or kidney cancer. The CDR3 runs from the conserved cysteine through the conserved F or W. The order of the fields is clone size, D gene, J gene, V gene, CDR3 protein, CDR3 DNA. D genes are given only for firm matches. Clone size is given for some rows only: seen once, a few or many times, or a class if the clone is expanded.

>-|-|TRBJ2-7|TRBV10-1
CASSGARGSYEQYF
TGCGCCAGCAGTGGGGCCAGGGGCTCCTACGAGCAGTACTTC
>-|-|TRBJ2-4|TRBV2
CASSARAYKNIQYF
TGTGCCAGCAGTGCTCGAGCGTACAAAAACATTCAGTACTTC
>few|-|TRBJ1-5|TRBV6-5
CASSPKGGSNQPQHF
TGTGCCAGCAGTCCTAAGGGCGGAAGCAATCAGCCCCAGCATTTT
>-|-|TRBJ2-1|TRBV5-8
CASSLAGGIGEQFF
TGTGCCAGCAGCTTGGCCGGCGGCATCGGGGAGCAGTTCTTC
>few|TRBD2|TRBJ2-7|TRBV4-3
CASSQDHAGPSGGEQYF
TGCGCCAGCAGCCAAGATCATGCGGGCCCCTCGGGGGGCGAGCAGTACTTC
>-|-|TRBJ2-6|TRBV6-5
CASSFQGSGANVLTF
TGTGCCAGCAGTTTCCAGGGCTCGGGGGCCAACGTCCTGACTTTC
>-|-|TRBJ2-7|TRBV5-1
CASSLAGDGGGYEQYF
TGCGCCAGCAGCTTGGCCGGTGACGGGGGCGGATACGAGCAGTACTTC
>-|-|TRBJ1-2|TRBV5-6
CASSLARWGRDYGYTF
TGTGCCAGCAGCTTGGCCCGTTGGGGTAGGGACTATGGCTACACCTTC
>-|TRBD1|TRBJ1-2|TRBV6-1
CASSGTGQGNYGYTF
TGTGCCAGCAGTGGGACGGGACAGGGTAACTATGGCTACACCTTC
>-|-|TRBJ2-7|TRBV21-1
CASSNPGDRVTVYEQYF
TGTGCCAGCAGCAACCCTGGGGACAGGGTGACAGTCTACGAGCAGTACTTC